Following are 27 T cell receptor beta chains from one sample sequenced in a study of blood T cell repertoires in COVID-19. Here immunoSEQ multiplex PCR was the method, and the copy in TCRdb shows in-frame clones only, minus some. There are 160,000 or so clones in the sample; over 85% occur only once, and under 2% lies in the top ten. Sequenced input: peripheral blood. These receptors were obtained from a woman aged 55-69 years with COVID-19, enrolled during active disease.

The rearrangement joins TRBV4-1 to TRBJ1-1; D is undetermined. Trimming removed 1 base from V and 6 bases from J, with 12 bases in between. The germline gives CDR1 MGHRA, CDR2 YSYEKL. This CDR3 has 14 amino acids. DNA of the CDR3: TGCGCCAGCAGCCAAGGGGCGTCGTTGGCTGAAGCTTTCTTT. Translating it yields CASSQGASLAEAFF.

V usage is TRBV18 and J usage is TRBJ1-1; weak D call: TRBD1 (5 bases). Germline CDR1 is KGHSH and CDR2 is LQKENI. This CDR3 is built from 15 residues. The ends were cut back, 2 bases at V and 4 bases at J, with 14 bases in the middle. CDR3 sequence (DNA): TGTGCCAGCTCACCATCCAGGGCAGAAGGCACTGAAGCTTTCTTT. It translates to CASSPSRAEGTEAFF.

This sequence joins TRBV2 and TRBJ1-2; no reliable D call. Germline assignment: CDR1 SNHLY and CDR2 FYNNEI. The CDR3 runs to 8 residues. V was cut by 4 bases and J by 14 bases, with 5 bases left in between. CDR3 residues: CASSVHTF. The CDR3 DNA reads TGTGCCAGCAGTGTTCATACCTTC.

The chain uses TRBV7-2 and TRBJ2-4; 8 bases agree with TRBD2. The CDR3 runs to 15 residues. Trimming at V came to 4 bases and at J to 8 bases, leaving 10 bases not matched to a gene. The germline CDR1 and CDR2 sequences are SGHTA and FQGNSA. The CDR3 spells CASSWYSGEEYIQYF. In DNA form, the CDR3 reads TGTGCCAGCAGCTGGTATAGCGGGGAAGAATACATTCAGTACTTC.

This clone was seen ten or more times. The V and J genes are TRBV4-3 and TRBJ2-7; 10 nucleotides line up with TRBD1. CDR1 and CDR2 (germline): LGHNA, YSLEER. The trim removed 1 base at V and 3 bases at J, leaving 3 bases unmatched. CDR3 length: 15 amino acids. CDR3 loop: CASSQAGTGDYEQYF. The CDR3, as DNA: TGCGCCAGCAGCCAAGCCGGGACAGGGGACTACGAGCAGTACTTC.

This clone was detected only a few times. V is TRBV21-1 and J is TRBJ1-6; the DNA was not compared with TRBD1, the D call given in the table. TRBV21-1 is designated a pseudogene. This CDR3 is built from 16 residues. CDR3: CASTLSDRAEYSPLHF. The CDR3 nucleotides are TGTGCCAGCACGTTATCGGACAGGGCCGAATATTCACCCCTCCACTTT.

The chain links TRBV19 to TRBJ1-2, with TRBD1 as a possible D gene (5 bases). The germline CDR1 and CDR2 sequences are LNHDA and SQIVND (reference sequence). The CDR3 has 14 residues. V was clipped by 7 bases and J by 4 bases, with 16 bases between them. CDR3 DNA: TGTGCCAGTAACCCTACGACAGCCACCTATGGCTACACCTTC. It encodes CASNPTTATYGYTF.

The chain couples TRBV6-5 to TRBJ1-6, with no clear D. The V gene's germline CDR1 is MNHEY and CDR2 SVGAGI. Deletions cut 2 bases from V and 5 bases from J, with 4 bases between. The length of the CDR3 is 13 residues. CDR3 nucleotide sequence: TGTGCCAGCAGTTACAGCAATAATTCACCCCTCCACTTT. Amino acid sequence: CASSYSNNSPLHF.

The chain is built from TRBV9 and TRBJ1-4; D remains ambiguous. The germline V gene has CDR1 SGDLS and CDR2 YYNGEE. Trimming shortened V by 3 bases and J by 5 bases, and 8 bases separated the two germline ends. CDR3 length equals 13 residues. Written as DNA, the CDR3 is TGTGCCAGCAGCGCCTCCCCCAATGAAAAACTGTTTTTT. It specifies CASSASPNEKLFF.

This clone appeared a few times. The rearrangement joins TRBV2 to TRBJ1-2; 8 bases line up with TRBD1. CDR1 and CDR2 (germline): SNHLY, FYNNEI. The CDR3 has 14 amino acids. V was pared by 7 bases and J by 7 bases, with 11 bases of the junction left unmatched. The CDR3 nucleotides are TGTGCCAGCACTAGGACAGGGAGTGAAGGTGGCTACACCTTC. The encoded protein is CASTRTGSEGGYTF.

J is TRBJ1-2 and V is TRBV4-3; a possible D gene is TRBD1 (5 bases). From germline, CDR1 is LGHNA and CDR2 YSLEER. Trimming removed 0 bases at V and 4 bases at J, with 12 bases between. The CDR3 has 15 residues. In DNA, the CDR3 is TGCGCCAGCAGCCAAGAGTTCGGAGGGACCTATGGCTACACCTTC. Protein product: CASSQEFGGTYGYTF.

This chain links TRBV5-4 with TRBJ1-3, with D maybe TRBD1 (6 bases). Germline V gene sequence: CDR1 SGHNT, CDR2 YYREEE (reference sequence). V was clipped by 0 bases and J by 2 bases, with 6 bases between them. CDR3 length: 14 residues. CDR3 in amino acids: CASSLDRAGNTIYF. CDR3 in DNA: TGTGCCAGCAGCTTGGACAGGGCTGGAAACACCATATATTTT.

The rearrangement uses TRBV6-2 or TRBV6-3 and TRBJ1-1; the D gene is possibly TRBD1 (6 bases). This CDR3 has 17 residues. In germline, CDR1 is MNHEY, CDR2 SVGEGT. Trimming took off 6 bases at V and 2 bases at J, with 22 bases between the two ends. CDR3 bases: TGTGCCAGCAGCTCAGCCATGTCAAGGGGGACAAACACTGAAGCTTTCTTT. This encodes CASSSAMSRGTNTEAFF.

The chain carries TRBV11-3 and TRBJ2-3; 9 bases align to TRBD2. From germline, CDR1 is SGHNT and CDR2 YENEEA. This CDR3 contains 14 residues. V shed 3 bases and J 3 bases; nucleotides not matched to a gene: 1. The CDR3 DNA sequence: TGTGCCAGCAGCTTGGGACTAGCAACAGATACGCAGTATTTT. It codes for CASSLGLATDTQYF.

The chain carries TRBV9 and TRBJ2-7; D possibly corresponds to TRBD2 (6 bases). CDR3 length equals 16 residues. Trimming removed 4 bases from V and 0 bases from J, with 17 bases in between. CDR1 is SGDLS and CDR2 is YYNGEE in the germline V gene. The CDR3 bases are TGTGCCAGCAGCCCAACCGCGGGGTTCGACTCCTACGAGCAGTACTTC. This codes for CASSPTAGFDSYEQYF.

The chain recombines TRBV19 with TRBJ2-7; 11 nucleotides match TRBD1. The ends lost 3 bases at V and 3 bases at J; junction bases unmatched: 4. Per the germline V gene, CDR1 is LNHDA and CDR2 is SQIVND (reference sequence). The CDR3 loop spans 15 amino acids. The CDR3 sequence: CASSIFGTGGYEQYF. The DNA for the CDR3 is TGTGCCAGTAGTATTTTCGGGACAGGGGGCTACGAGCAGTACTTC.

V gene TRBV7-9 combines with J gene TRBJ1-2; D is uncertain. The V end lost 5 bases, the J end lost 10 bases, and 11 bases lay between the germline ends. This CDR3 has 11 residues. CDR1 is SEHNR and CDR2 is FQNEAQ in the germline V gene (reference sequence). The CDR3 DNA reads as TGTGCCAGCAGCCCCGGGGAAGTCTACACCTTC. Its protein is CASSPGEVYTF. Filled out from reference TRBV7-9 and TRBJ1-2, the complete variable domain reads DTGVSQNPRHKITKRGQNVTFRCDPISEHNRLYWYRQTLGQGPEFLTYFQNEAQLEKSRLLSDRFSAERPKGSFSTLEIQRTEQGDSAMYLCASSPGEVYTFGSGTRLTVV.

This clone appeared a single time. This chain links TRBV10-3 with TRBJ2-7, with a weak D call TRBD2 (6 bases). Trimming removed 10 bases at V and 2 bases at J, with 12 bases between. The CDR3 spans 12 residues. From germline, CDR1 is ENHRY and CDR2 SYGVKD. In DNA form, the CDR3 reads TGTGCCACCCTTAGCGGCCCCTACGAGCAGTACTTC. Amino acids: CATLSGPYEQYF.

On this clone itself: A junction boundary mismatches the germline segment, possibly from a read error. The J gene is TRBJ1-6, the V gene TRBV6-5; D might be TRBD1 (5 bases). Germline CDR1 reads MNHEY; CDR2 reads SVGAGI. This CDR3 is 14 amino acids long. The CDR3 sequence: CASTSGLYSSPLHF. The CDR3, as DNA: TGTGCCAGCACCTCGGGACTCTATAGTTCACCCCTCCACTTT.

The J gene is TRBJ2-7, the V gene TRBV25-1; 9 bases are shared with TRBD1. Germline V gene sequence: CDR1 MGHDK, CDR2 SYGVNS. The CDR3 runs 15 residues. The junction had 12 bases not matched to a gene; V was cut back by 3 bases and J by 9 bases. The CDR3, as DNA: TGTGCCAGCAGTGAGTCGACAGGGGGGGATTTCGGGCAGTACTTC. Amino acid sequence: CASSESTGGDFGQYF.

This clone occurred once. V usage is TRBV3-1 (or the pseudogene TRBV3-2) and J usage is TRBJ1-1, with 8 bases fitting TRBD1. Per germline, CDR1 LGHDT and CDR2 YNNKEL (reference sequence). With 5 bases clipped from V and 3 bases from J, the junction kept 11 bases outside the gene matches. The CDR3 is 16 amino acids. The CDR3 DNA reads as TGTGCCAGCAGCTACGCGAGCAGGGGGCCCTACACTGAAGCTTTCTTT. Protein sequence: CASSYASRGPYTEAFF.

The V and J genes are TRBV15 and TRBJ1-2; possibly TRBD1 for D (5 bases). The CDR3 totals 12 residues. Trimming cost V 0 bases and J 7 bases, with 6 bases left between them. The germline V gene encodes CDR1 LNHNV and CDR2 YYDKDF (reference sequence). The CDR3 DNA reads TGTGCCACCAGCAGAGACAGGGTTGGCTACACCTTC. Translation: CATSRDRVGYTF. The entire variable domain, with the rest obtained from reference TRBV15 and TRBJ1-2, is as follows: DAMVIQNPRYQVTQFGKPVTLSCSQTLNHNVMYWYQQKSSQAPKLLFHYYDKDFNNEADTPDNFQSRRPNTSFCFLDIRSPGLGDTAMYLCATSRDRVGYTFGSGTRLTVV.

This chain connects TRBV3-1 (or the pseudogene TRBV3-2) to TRBJ1-1; tentatively, D is TRBD1 (6 bases). V was cut by 2 bases and J by 9 bases, with 16 bases left in between. The CDR3 loop spans 14 amino acids. CDR1 LGHDT and CDR2 YNNKEL come from the germline V gene (reference sequence). The CDR3 nucleotides read TGTGCCAGCAGCCAAAATACAGGGCCTGTTAAAGCTTTCTTT. This codes for CASSQNTGPVKAFF.

The chain employs TRBV5-1 and TRBJ2-5; 8 bases agree with TRBD1. The CDR3 runs to 14 residues. V was clipped by 7 bases and J by 3 bases; unmatched bases: 8. Germline V gene lookup returns CDR1 SGHRS and CDR2 YFSETQ. In nucleotides, the CDR3 is TGCGCCAGCGGGTCCACGACAGGGGAAGAGACCCAGTACTTC. Protein sequence: CASGSTTGEETQYF.

This chain connects TRBV5-1 to TRBJ2-4; a weak D match, TRBD1 (5 bases). The CDR3 covers 16 residues. Germline V gives CDR1 SGHRS, CDR2 YFSETQ. V was cut by 5 bases and J by 0 bases, with 15 bases left in between. The chain's CDR3 is CASSPRQSLAKNIQYF. CDR3 DNA sequence: TGCGCCAGCAGTCCGAGACAGTCCTTAGCCAAAAACATTCAGTACTTC. Full variable domain (outside the CDR3, taken from reference TRBV5-1 and TRBJ2-4): KAGVTQTPRYLIKTRGQQVTLSCSPISGHRSVSWYQQTPGQGLQFLFEYFSETQRNKGNFPGRFSGRQFSNSRSEMNVSTLELGDSALYLCASSPRQSLAKNIQYFGAGTRLSVL.

The V gene is TRBV28, the J gene TRBJ1-6; D perhaps matches TRBD1 (5 bases). CDR1 and CDR2 (germline): MDHEN, SYDVKM. This CDR3 is built from 13 residues. Deletions cut 6 bases from V and 7 bases from J, with 10 bases between. DNA for the CDR3: TGTGCCAGCAGGATGGGGCCAAATTCACCCCTCCACTTT. It yields the protein CASRMGPNSPLHF.

The chain combines TRBV7-9 with TRBJ2-3, with TRBD2 matching over 11 bases. Per the germline V gene, CDR1 is SEHNR and CDR2 is FQNEAQ (reference sequence). The CDR3 is 16 amino acids. With 4 bases clipped from V and 4 bases from J, the junction kept 7 bases outside the gene matches. Here the CDR3 reads CASSSRLAGGADTQYF. DNA of the CDR3: TGTGCCAGCAGCTCCCGGCTAGCGGGGGGAGCAGATACGCAGTATTTT.